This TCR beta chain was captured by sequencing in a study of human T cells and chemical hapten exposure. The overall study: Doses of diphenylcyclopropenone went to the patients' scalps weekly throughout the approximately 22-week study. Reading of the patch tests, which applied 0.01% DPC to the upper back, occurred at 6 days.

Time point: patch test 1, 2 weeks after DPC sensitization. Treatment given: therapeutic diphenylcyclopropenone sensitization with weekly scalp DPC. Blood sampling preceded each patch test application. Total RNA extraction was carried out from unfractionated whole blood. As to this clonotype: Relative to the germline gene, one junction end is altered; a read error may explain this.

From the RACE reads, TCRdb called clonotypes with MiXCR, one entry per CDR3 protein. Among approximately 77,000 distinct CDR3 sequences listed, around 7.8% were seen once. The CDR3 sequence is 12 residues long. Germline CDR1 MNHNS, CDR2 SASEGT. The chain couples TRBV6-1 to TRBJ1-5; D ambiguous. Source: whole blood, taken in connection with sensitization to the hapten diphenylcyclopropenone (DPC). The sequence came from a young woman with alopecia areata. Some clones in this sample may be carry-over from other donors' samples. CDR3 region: CASRGSQKPQNF. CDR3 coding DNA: TGTGCCAGCAGGGGCAGCCAGAAGCCCCAGAATTTT.